The 8 T cell receptor beta chains reported below all come from one sample, sequenced in a study of lymphopenia after photon versus proton radiotherapy. Profiled with immunoSEQ multiplex PCR; TCRdb holds only in-frame clones, not every one. The table lists about 30,000 clones, 94% of them singletons. The sample was peripheral blood, taken from a patient treated with photon-based radiotherapy. The receptors shown here come from a woman between 45 and 60 years old with cholangiocarcinoma.

This chain connects TRBV7-2 to TRBJ2-4; D ambiguous. The CDR3 extends over 14 amino acids. Germline CDR1 reads SGHTA; CDR2 reads FQGNSA. Between the trimmed V and J ends, which lost 5 bases and 5 bases, there was a span of 13 bases. Written as DNA, the CDR3 is TGTGCCAGCAGCCCAGGTCACAGCCAAAACATTCAGTACTTC. Amino acids: CASSPGHSQNIQYF.

The chain joins TRBV10-3 to TRBJ2-2, with a tentative D call TRBD1 (6 bases). This CDR3 contains 14 residues. The V and J ends lost 6 bases and 0 bases respectively, with 8 bases between them. Germline V gives CDR1 ENHRY, CDR2 SYGVKD. In nucleotides, the CDR3 is TGTGCCATCAGCACAGGGCCGAACACCGGGGAGCTGTTTTTT. Its translation is CAISTGPNTGELFF.

The gene calls are TRBV7-8 and TRBJ1-2; maybe TRBD1 (5 bases). The CDR3 is 13 residues long. Trimming took off 1 base at V and 8 bases at J, with 11 bases between the two ends. CDR1 is SGHVS, CDR2 FQNEAQ, per germline. The CDR3 DNA reads TGTGCCAGCAGCTTAGGTGCAGGGTGGGGCTACACCTTC. It yields the protein CASSLGAGWGYTF.

This rearrangement joins TRBV11-2 to TRBJ2-1; D uncertain. The germline V and J ends were trimmed by 5 bases and 9 bases, with 11 bases remaining between them. This CDR3 is 12 amino acids long. Germline CDR1 is SGHAT and CDR2 is FQNNGV. The CDR3 spells CASSPTNVEQFF. CDR3 sequence (DNA): TGTGCCAGCAGCCCTACGAATGTTGAGCAGTTCTTC.

A few counts support this clone. The gene calls are TRBV5-1 and TRBJ1-1, with a tentative D call TRBD1 (6 bases). V was shortened by 3 bases and J by 3 bases, with 12 bases between the two germline ends. This CDR3 contains 14 residues. The germline V gene has CDR1 SGHRS and CDR2 YFSETQ. Here the CDR3 DNA reads TGCGCCAGCAGCTCCGCCGGGGGCTACACTGAAGCTTTCTTT. Encoded protein: CASSSAGGYTEAFF.

The chain carries TRBV5-4 and TRBJ2-5, with 10 bases lining up with TRBD2. The CDR3 spans 15 residues. With 10 bases clipped from V and 5 bases from J, the junction kept 14 bases outside the gene matches. CDR1 and CDR2 from the germline V gene are SGHNT and YYREEE (reference sequence). In DNA, the CDR3 is TGTGCCGTGGCTAGCGGGGGAACGAGCCAGGAGACCCAGTACTTC. It translates to CAVASGGTSQETQYF.

The J gene is TRBJ1-4, the V gene TRBV9; D is undetermined. The CDR3 spans 15 residues. CDR1 is SGDLS and CDR2 is YYNGEE in the germline V gene. V lost 3 bases to trimming and J lost 3 bases, with 12 bases between them. CDR3 sequence (DNA): TGTGCCAGCAGCGAGAGAGTGACTCCTAATGAAAAACTGTTTTTT. This sequence encodes CASSERVTPNEKLFF.

The CDR3: CASRDRGDTQYF. The CDR3, as DNA: TGTGCCAGCAGGGACAGGGGCGATACGCAGTATTTT. V gene TRBV6-5 combines with J gene TRBJ2-3; 9 positions agree with TRBD1. CDR3 length equals 12 residues. V was clipped by 6 bases and J by 6 bases; unmatched bases: 1. Germline V CDR1 and CDR2: MNHEY, SVGAGI.